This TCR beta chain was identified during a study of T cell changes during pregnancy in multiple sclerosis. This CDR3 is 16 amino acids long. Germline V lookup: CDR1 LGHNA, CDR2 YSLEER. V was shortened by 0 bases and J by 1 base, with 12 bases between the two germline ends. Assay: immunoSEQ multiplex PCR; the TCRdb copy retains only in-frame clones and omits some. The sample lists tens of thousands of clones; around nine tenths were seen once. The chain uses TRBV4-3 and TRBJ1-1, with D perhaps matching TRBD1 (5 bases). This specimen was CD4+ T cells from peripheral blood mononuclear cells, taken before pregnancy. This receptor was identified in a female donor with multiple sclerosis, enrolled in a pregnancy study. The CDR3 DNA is TGCGCCAGCAGCCAAGAGGGGGGAGCGCGGAACACTGAAGCTTTCTTT. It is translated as CASSQEGGARNTEAFF.